The clone carrying this T cell receptor delta chain came up a few times. TCRdb lists the protein of a much larger clone for this DNA, which differs at residue 9, so this is likely a read error; the protein given here is translated from the DNA itself. Each sorted gammadelta sample had TRG and TRD chains sequenced. TCRdb re-called the multiplex PCR reads via CATT. The sample records 75,000 to 100,000 delta-chain clones, over 1.1% being singletons. These data belong to a study of γδ T cells in repeated Plasmodium falciparum infection. Overall study: Over about 600 days, donors received four mosquito-bite P. falciparum NF54 infections.

The material sequenced was gamma-delta T cells from blood. The clonotype was recovered from a pool of human donors (malaria-infected and uninfected, not separated).

CDR3: CACDTVILATSRTGDPSRGKLIF. CDR3 bases: TGTGCCTGTGACACTGTCATTCTCGCTACCTCGCGTACTGGGGACCCTAGTAGGGGTAAACTCATCTTT. V gene TRDV2 combines with J gene TRDJ1, with 7 nucleotides matching TRDD3. The J gene, not given by TCRdb, was assigned here from a germline match of the nucleotide sequence. This CDR3 is built from 23 residues. Germline trimming cut 1 base from V and 7 bases from J; bases unmatched to any gene: 35. The V gene's germline CDR1 is GEAIGNYY and CDR2 EKD.